This T cell receptor beta chain originates from a study of blood T cell repertoires in COVID-19. The sample holds one count of this clone. Per the study methods: It was from reference gene primer amplification that nucleated cell counts were estimated. The table came from immunoSEQ multiplex PCR; TCRdb's copy has only in-frame clones and leaves some out. Clone size and V and J calls were adopted from that table, with D and trimming inferred from the DNA. The sample includes about 120,000 clones, approximately 87% of them seen just once. Trimming stripped 3 bases from V and 2 bases from J, with 12 bases between. The CDR3 is made up of 14 amino acids. Germline CDR1 is SGDLS and CDR2 is YYNGEE.

Sequencing input: peripheral blood. The chain has TRBV9 and TRBJ2-7; possibly TRBD1 for D (6 bases). The TCR was taken from a man aged 30 to 39 with acute or convalescent COVID-19. The CDR3: CASSATGQTYEQYF. CDR3 DNA sequence: TGTGCCAGCAGCGCGACAGGACAGACCTACGAGCAGTACTTC.